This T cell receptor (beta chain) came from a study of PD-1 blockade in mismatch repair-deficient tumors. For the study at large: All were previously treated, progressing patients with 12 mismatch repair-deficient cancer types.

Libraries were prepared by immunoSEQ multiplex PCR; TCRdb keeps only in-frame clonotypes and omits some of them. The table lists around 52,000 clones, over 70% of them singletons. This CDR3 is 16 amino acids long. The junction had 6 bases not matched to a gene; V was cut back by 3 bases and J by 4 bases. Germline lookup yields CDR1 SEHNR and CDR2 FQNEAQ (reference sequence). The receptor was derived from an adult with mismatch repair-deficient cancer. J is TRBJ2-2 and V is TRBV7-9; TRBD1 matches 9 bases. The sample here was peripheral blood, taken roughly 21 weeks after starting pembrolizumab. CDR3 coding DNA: TGTGCCAGCAGCTTGCGGACAGGGGTACCCACCGGGGAGCTGTTTTTT. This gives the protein CASSLRTGVPTGELFF.